This T cell receptor (beta chain) was recovered during a study of cytotoxic CD8 clonotypes in ibrutinib-treated CLL. Data came from immunoSEQ multiplex PCR; TCRdb stores just in-frame clones and leaves some out. The data show fewer than 13,000 clones, approximately 81% seen once. This clone was picked up a small number of times. This CDR3 spans 14 amino acids. After removal of 0 bases from V and 7 bases from J, the junction contained 2 bases not matched to a gene. Germline CDR1 and CDR2: ENHRY and SYGVKD. The chain joins TRBV10-3 to TRBJ1-2; 10 bases agree with TRBD1. The sample here was PBMCs, taken at disease progression, from a patient treated with ibrutinib. This sequence was found in a human donor with chronic lymphocytic leukemia. The CDR3 sequence: CAISESDRGFGYTF. The DNA for the CDR3 is TGTGCCATCAGTGAGTCGGACAGGGGGTTTGGCTACACCTTC.